These 19 T cell receptor beta chains share one sample of origin, sequenced in a study of blood T cell repertoires in COVID-19. Libraries were prepared by immunoSEQ multiplex PCR; TCRdb keeps only in-frame clonotypes and omits some of them. The sample contains about 36,000 clones, 60% to 85% of which appear only once. The specimen was peripheral blood. These TCRs come from a man aged 55 to 70 with active COVID-19.

This sequence joins TRBV25-1 and TRBJ2-2; D is uncertain. Trimming removed 1 base at V and 2 bases at J, with 8 bases between. This CDR3 is built from 15 residues. The germline V gene has CDR1 MGHDK and CDR2 SYGVNS. The CDR3 coding sequence is TGTGCCAGCAGTGAATCGCCGGTAAACACCGGGGAGCTGTTTTTT. This translates into CASSESPVNTGELFF.

The gene calls are TRBV30 and TRBJ1-1; D call uncertain. In germline, CDR1 is GTSNPN, CDR2 SVGIG (reference sequence). The V and J ends lost 2 bases and 1 base respectively, with 8 bases between them. CDR3 size: 13 residues. The CDR3 loop is CAWSIQANTEAFF. The CDR3 bases are TGTGCCTGGAGTATCCAGGCGAACACTGAAGCTTTCTTT.

V and J are TRBV2 and TRBJ1-6, with 12 bases lining up with TRBD1. Germline CDR1 SNHLY, CDR2 FYNNEI. The CDR3 length is 14 residues. The V segment lost 6 bases and the J segment 10 bases; nucleotides outside the gene matches: 4. The CDR3 DNA reads as TGTGCCAGCAGGGGGGGGACAGGGGGCTCACCCCTCCACTTT. Translation: CASRGGTGGSPLHF. Full variable domain (missing parts from reference TRBV2 and TRBJ1-6): EPEVTQTPSHQVTQMGQEVILRCVPISNHLYFYWYRQILGQKVEFLVSFYNNEISEKSEIFDDQFSVERPDGSNFTLKIRSTKLEDSAMYFCASRGGTGGSPLHFGNGTRLTVT.

The V and J genes are TRBV4-1 and TRBJ2-7; 10 positions agree with TRBD2. The trim removed 5 bases at V and 3 bases at J, leaving 13 bases unmatched. This CDR3 comprises 17 residues. CDR1 and CDR2 (germline): MGHRA, YSYEKL. The CDR3 DNA is TGCGCCAGCAGCAATCGCACTCCCGGGACTAGCGTCTACGAGCAGTACTTC. It encodes CASSNRTPGTSVYEQYF.

This chain links TRBV7-2 with TRBJ1-3; no reliable D call. The CDR3 sequence is 16 residues long. Trimming took 1 base from V and 2 from J, leaving 12 bases between them. Germline values: CDR1 SGHTA, CDR2 FQGNSA. The CDR3 bases are TGTGCCAGCAGCTTAGACCACACCGCTCCTGGAAACACCATATATTTT. It specifies CASSLDHTAPGNTIYF.

The rearrangement links TRBV7-9 to TRBJ2-7, with 13 bases lining up with TRBD2. Germline V gene data show CDR1 as SEHNR and CDR2 as FQNEAQ (reference sequence). There are 14 residues in the CDR3. V trimming: 5 bases; J trimming: 6 bases; junction bases outside the gene matches: 4. CDR3 sequence: CASSRGLAGFEQYF. For the CDR3, the DNA is TGTGCCAGCAGCAGGGGACTAGCGGGGTTCGAGCAGTACTTC.

The CDR3 DNA reads as TGTGCCAGCAGCAGGGACAGGGGTAATTCACCCCTCCACTTT. Protein sequence: CASSRDRGNSPLHF. The chain carries TRBV11-2 and TRBJ1-6, with 10 bases that match TRBD1. CDR1 is SGHAT and CDR2 is FQNNGV in the germline V gene. This CDR3 has 14 amino acids. The J segment lost 6 bases and the V segment lost 5 bases, leaving 1 base of the junction unmatched.

This clone was recorded only once. This sequence joins TRBV6-5 and TRBJ1-5; D perhaps matches TRBD1 (5 bases). Germline assignment: CDR1 MNHEY and CDR2 SVGAGI. V shed 8 bases and J shed 4 bases, with 12 bases lying between them. The CDR3 extends over 13 amino acids. In DNA form, the CDR3 reads TGTGCCAGCGGGACGAGCGGGAATCAGCCCCAGCATTTT. Amino acid sequence: CASGTSGNQPQHF.

V usage is TRBV10-3 and J usage is TRBJ1-3, with 7 bases fitting TRBD1. V shed 5 bases and J 7 bases; nucleotides not matched to a gene: 11. Germline assignment: CDR1 ENHRY and CDR2 SYGVKD. The CDR3 is 15 amino acids. The CDR3 DNA reads as TGTGCCATCAGTCGGGAGACAGGGACCGGGAACACCATATATTTT. It yields the protein CAISRETGTGNTIYF.

The CDR3 nucleotides are TGCGCCAGCAGCCAAGACATAGGACAGGGCAATGGCTACACCTTC. Translation: CASSQDIGQGNGYTF. The V and J genes are TRBV4-3 and TRBJ1-2; 8 bases line up with TRBD1. From germline, CDR1 is LGHNA and CDR2 YSLEER. The CDR3 extends over 15 amino acids. V lost 0 bases to trimming and J lost 6 bases; unmatched junction nucleotides: 6.

The chain employs TRBV27 and TRBJ2-7; 10 bases are shared with TRBD2. The junction had 5 bases not matched to a gene; V was cut back by 3 bases and J by 3 bases. CDR3 length equals 15 residues. Germline loops: CDR1 MNHEY, CDR2 SMNVEV (reference sequence). DNA for the CDR3: TGTGCCAGCAGTTTCAGGACTAGCGGCCACTACGAGCAGTACTTC. Amino acid sequence: CASSFRTSGHYEQYF.

This clone was observed a few times. The same CDR3 can be traced to other DNA sequences in this sample. This chain joins TRBV18 and TRBJ1-1; D uncertain. The germline gives CDR1 KGHSH, CDR2 LQKENI. CDR3 length equals 12 residues. V was cut by 3 bases and J by 0 bases, with 2 bases left in between. The CDR3 here is CASSPMNTEAFF. DNA of the CDR3: TGTGCCAGCTCACCCATGAACACTGAAGCTTTCTTT.

By share of the sample, this clone is medium-sized. This chain uses TRBV2 with TRBJ2-7, with 9 bases lining up with TRBD1. This CDR3 region has 16 residues. The J segment lost 1 base and the V segment lost 7 bases, leaving 11 bases of the junction unmatched. CDR1 is SNHLY, CDR2 FYNNEI, per germline. Here the CDR3 DNA reads TGTGCCAGCACCTCACTTGCGGGGACAGGGTCCTACGAGCAGTACTTC. Translating gives CASTSLAGTGSYEQYF. The entire variable domain, with the rest obtained from reference TRBV2 and TRBJ2-7, is as follows: EPEVTQTPSHQVTQMGQEVILRCVPISNHLYFYWYRQILGQKVEFLVSFYNNEISEKSEIFDDQFSVERPDGSNFTLKIRSTKLEDSAMYFCASTSLAGTGSYEQYFGPGTRLTVT.

This rearrangement joins TRBV5-6 to TRBJ1-1, with D uncertain. There are 14 residues in the CDR3. Germline V CDR1 and CDR2: SGHDT, YYEEEE. The germline V and J ends were trimmed by 4 bases and 0 bases, with 10 bases remaining between them. The CDR3 region has the DNA TGTGCCAGCAGCCCTATAAGCATGAACACTGAAGCTTTCTTT. Amino acid sequence: CASSPISMNTEAFF.

There are a few counts of this clone. The chain recombines TRBV6-2 or TRBV6-3 with TRBJ2-2; 15 positions agree with TRBD2. The V segment lost 5 bases and the J segment 6 bases; nucleotides outside the gene matches: 4. This CDR3 region has 16 residues. In germline, CDR1 is MNHEY, CDR2 SVGEGT. Here the CDR3 DNA reads TGTGCCAGCAGTCGGACTAGCGGGGGGGCGGCCGGGGAGCTGTTTTTT. This encodes CASSRTSGGAAGELFF.

The rearrangement joins TRBV4-2 to TRBJ2-7; 7 nucleotides align to TRBD2. Germline CDR1 LGHNA, CDR2 YNFKEQ. The CDR3 is made up of 17 amino acids. Germline trimming cut 3 bases from V and 7 bases from J; bases unmatched to any gene: 18. This CDR3 reads CASSQEPWGLTGGEQYF. The CDR3 region has the DNA TGTGCCAGCAGCCAGGAGCCCTGGGGTCTAACGGGGGGAGAGCAGTACTTC.

This sequence joins TRBV10-1 and TRBJ1-1, with TRBD1 as a possible D gene (5 bases). Germline CDR1 is WNHNN and CDR2 is SYGVQD (reference sequence). Trimming stripped 4 bases from V and 2 bases from J, with 8 bases between. CDR3 size: 13 residues. The CDR3 region has the DNA TGCGCCAGCAGTGGACAGACAAACACTGAAGCTTTCTTT. It encodes CASSGQTNTEAFF.

The gene calls are TRBV11-2 and TRBJ1-2; no clear D gene. Germline CDR1 reads SGHAT; CDR2 reads FQNNGV. The CDR3 is 11 amino acids. V lost 1 base and J 9 bases, leaving 6 bases between the germline ends. The chain's CDR3 is CASSLGTSYTF. As DNA, the CDR3 is TGTGCCAGCAGCTTAGGCACAAGCTACACCTTC.

The chain is built from TRBV5-6 and TRBJ2-7; 8 bases are shared with TRBD1. The length of the CDR3 is 14 residues. V trimming: 1 base; J trimming: 5 bases; junction bases outside the gene matches: 5. Germline V gene data show CDR1 as SGHDT and CDR2 as YYEEEE. For the CDR3, the DNA is TGTGCCAGCAGCTTGAACACAGGGGGACACGAGCAGTACTTC. Protein product: CASSLNTGGHEQYF.